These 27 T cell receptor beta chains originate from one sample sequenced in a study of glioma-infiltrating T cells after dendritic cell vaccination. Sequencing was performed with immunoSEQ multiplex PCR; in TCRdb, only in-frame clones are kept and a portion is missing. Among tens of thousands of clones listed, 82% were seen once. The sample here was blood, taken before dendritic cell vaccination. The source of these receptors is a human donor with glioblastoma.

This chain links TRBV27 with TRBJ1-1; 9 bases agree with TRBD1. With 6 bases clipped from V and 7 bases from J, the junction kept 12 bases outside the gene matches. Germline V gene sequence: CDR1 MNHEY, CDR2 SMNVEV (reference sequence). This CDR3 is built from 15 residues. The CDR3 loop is CASRRTGELRVEAFF. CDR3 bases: TGTGCCAGCAGACGGACAGGGGAGTTGCGGGTTGAAGCTTTCTTT.

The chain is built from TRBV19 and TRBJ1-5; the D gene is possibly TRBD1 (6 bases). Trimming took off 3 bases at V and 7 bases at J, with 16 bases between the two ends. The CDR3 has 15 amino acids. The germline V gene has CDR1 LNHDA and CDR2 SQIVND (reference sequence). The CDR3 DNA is TGTGCCAGTAGTATTCAAGGAGGGGGAGGGCAGCCCCAGCATTTT. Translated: CASSIQGGGGQPQHF.

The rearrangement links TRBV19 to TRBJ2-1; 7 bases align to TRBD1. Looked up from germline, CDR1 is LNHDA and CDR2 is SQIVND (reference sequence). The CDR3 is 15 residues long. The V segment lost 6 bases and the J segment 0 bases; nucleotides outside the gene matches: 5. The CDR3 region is CASRNTGDSYNEQFF. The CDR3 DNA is TGTGCCAGTAGGAACACAGGGGACTCCTACAATGAGCAGTTCTTC.

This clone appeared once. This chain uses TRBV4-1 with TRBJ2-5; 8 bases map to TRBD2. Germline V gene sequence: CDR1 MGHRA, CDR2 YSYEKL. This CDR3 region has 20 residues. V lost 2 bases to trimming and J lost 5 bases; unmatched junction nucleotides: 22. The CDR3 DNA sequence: TGCGCCAGCAGCCAAAGGTCCCCCAGCGGGGGCGGGATAGAGGGGGAGACCCAGTACTTC. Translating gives CASSQRSPSGGGIEGETQYF.

CDR3 nucleotides: TGTGCCAGTAAAGACAGGGTGGATCAGCCCCAGCATTTT. This gives the protein CASKDRVDQPQHF. The genes are TRBV19 and TRBJ1-5; 7 nucleotides line up with TRBD1. The CDR3 totals 13 residues. Germline V lookup: CDR1 LNHDA, CDR2 SQIVND (reference sequence). The V and J ends lost 7 bases and 5 bases, in that order; junction bases with no gene match: 5.

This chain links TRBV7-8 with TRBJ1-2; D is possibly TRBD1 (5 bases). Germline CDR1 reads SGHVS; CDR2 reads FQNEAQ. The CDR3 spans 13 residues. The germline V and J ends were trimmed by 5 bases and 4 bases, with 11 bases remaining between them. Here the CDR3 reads CASSPGLAYGYTF. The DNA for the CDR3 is TGTGCCAGCAGCCCAGGGTTGGCCTATGGCTACACCTTC.

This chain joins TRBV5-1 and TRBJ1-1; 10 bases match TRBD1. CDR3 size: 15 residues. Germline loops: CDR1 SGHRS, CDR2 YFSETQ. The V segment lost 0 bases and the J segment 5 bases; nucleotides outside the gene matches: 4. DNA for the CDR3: TGCGCCAGCAGCTTGGCCGACAGGGGGCAAACTGAAGCTTTCTTT. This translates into CASSLADRGQTEAFF.

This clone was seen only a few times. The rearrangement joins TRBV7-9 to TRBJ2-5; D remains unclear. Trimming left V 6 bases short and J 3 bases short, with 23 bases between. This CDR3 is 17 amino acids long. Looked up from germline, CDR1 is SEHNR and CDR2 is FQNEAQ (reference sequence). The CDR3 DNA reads TGTGCCAGCAGTCGTACTCAGACTCCGGATTCAAAAGAGACCCAGTACTTC. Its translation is CASSRTQTPDSKETQYF.

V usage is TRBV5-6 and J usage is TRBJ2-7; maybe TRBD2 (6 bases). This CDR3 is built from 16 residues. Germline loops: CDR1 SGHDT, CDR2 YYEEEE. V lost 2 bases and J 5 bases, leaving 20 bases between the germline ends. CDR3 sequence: CASSFTGRGTRDEQYF. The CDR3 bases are TGTGCCAGCAGCTTTACGGGTCGGGGGACTCGCGACGAGCAGTACTTC.

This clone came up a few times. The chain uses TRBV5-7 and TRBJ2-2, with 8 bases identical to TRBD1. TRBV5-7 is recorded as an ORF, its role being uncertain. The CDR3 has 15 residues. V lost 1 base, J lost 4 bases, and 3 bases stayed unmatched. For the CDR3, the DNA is TGTGCCAGCAGCTTGTCACAGGGGGGCACCGGGGAGCTGTTTTTT. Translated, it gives CASSLSQGGTGELFF.

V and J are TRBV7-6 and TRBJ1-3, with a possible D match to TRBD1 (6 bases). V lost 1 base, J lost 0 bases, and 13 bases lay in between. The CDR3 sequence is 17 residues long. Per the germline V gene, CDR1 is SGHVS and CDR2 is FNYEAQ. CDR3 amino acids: CASSLEKTGNSGNTIYF. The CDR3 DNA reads TGTGCCAGCAGCTTAGAGAAAACAGGGAACTCTGGAAACACCATATATTTT.

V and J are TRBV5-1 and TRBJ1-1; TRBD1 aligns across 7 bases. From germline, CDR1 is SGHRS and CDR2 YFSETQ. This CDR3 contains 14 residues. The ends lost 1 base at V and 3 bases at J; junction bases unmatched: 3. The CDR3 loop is CASSLRQGDTEAFF. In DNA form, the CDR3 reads TGCGCCAGCAGCTTGCGGCAGGGGGACACTGAAGCTTTCTTT.

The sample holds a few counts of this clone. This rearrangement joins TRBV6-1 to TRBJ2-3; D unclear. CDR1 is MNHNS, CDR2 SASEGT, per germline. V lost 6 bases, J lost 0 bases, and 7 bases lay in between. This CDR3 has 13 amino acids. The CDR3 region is CASRLESTDTQYF. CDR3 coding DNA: TGTGCCAGCAGACTCGAGAGCACAGATACGCAGTATTTT.

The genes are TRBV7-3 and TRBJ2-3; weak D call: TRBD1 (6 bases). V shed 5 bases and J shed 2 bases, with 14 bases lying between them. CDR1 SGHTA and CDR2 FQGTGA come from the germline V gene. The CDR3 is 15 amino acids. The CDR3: CASSPMGADTDTQYF. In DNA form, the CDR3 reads TGTGCCAGCAGCCCTATGGGGGCGGACACAGATACGCAGTATTTT.

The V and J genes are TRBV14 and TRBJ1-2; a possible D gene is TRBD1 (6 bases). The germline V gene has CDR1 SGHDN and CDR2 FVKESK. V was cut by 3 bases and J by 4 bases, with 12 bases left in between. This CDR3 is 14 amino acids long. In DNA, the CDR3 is TGTGCCAGCAGCCAGGACAGACTGTTCTATGGCTACACCTTC. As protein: CASSQDRLFYGYTF. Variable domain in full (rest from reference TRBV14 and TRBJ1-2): EAGVTQFPSHSVIEKGQTVTLRCDPISGHDNLYWYRRVMGKEIKFLLHFVKESKQDESGMPNNRFLAERTGGTYSTLKVQPAELEDSGVYFCASSQDRLFYGYTFGSGTRLTVV.

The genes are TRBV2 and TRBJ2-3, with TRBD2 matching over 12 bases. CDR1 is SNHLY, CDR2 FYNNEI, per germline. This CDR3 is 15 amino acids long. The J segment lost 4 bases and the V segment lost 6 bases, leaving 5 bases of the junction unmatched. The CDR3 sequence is CASRVPSGGADTQYF. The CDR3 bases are TGTGCCAGCAGGGTTCCTAGCGGGGGGGCAGATACGCAGTATTTT.

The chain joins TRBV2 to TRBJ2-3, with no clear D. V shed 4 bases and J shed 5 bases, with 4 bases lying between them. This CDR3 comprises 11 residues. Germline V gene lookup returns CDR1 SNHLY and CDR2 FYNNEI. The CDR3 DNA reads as TGTGCCAGCAGTGTAGAAGATACGCAGTATTTT. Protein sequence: CASSVEDTQYF.

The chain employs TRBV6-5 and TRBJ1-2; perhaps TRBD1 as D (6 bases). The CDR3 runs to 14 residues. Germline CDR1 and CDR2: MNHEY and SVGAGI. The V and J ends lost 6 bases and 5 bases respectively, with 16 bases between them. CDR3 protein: CASRPPRTEYGYTF. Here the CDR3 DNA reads TGTGCCAGCAGGCCACCAAGGACAGAGTATGGCTACACCTTC.

The CDR3 here is CASSYRGIGHQPQHF. For the CDR3, the DNA is TGTGCCAGCAGTTACAGGGGAATAGGACATCAGCCCCAGCATTTT. This chain uses TRBV6-5 with TRBJ1-5; D is possibly TRBD1 (5 bases). Germline V lookup: CDR1 MNHEY, CDR2 SVGAGI. The length of the CDR3 is 15 residues. Deletions cut 2 bases from V and 5 bases from J, with 13 bases between.

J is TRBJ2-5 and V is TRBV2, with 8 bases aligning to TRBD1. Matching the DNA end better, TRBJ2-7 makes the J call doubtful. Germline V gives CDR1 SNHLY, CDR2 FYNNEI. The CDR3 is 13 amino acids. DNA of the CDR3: TGTGCCAGCAGTGAAAGACAGGGGTACGAGCAGTACTTC. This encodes CASSERQGYEQYF.

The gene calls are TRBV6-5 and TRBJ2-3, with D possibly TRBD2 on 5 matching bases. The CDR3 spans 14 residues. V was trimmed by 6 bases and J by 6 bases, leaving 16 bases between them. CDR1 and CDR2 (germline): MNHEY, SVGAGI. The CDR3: CASSPTASSDTQYF. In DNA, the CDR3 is TGTGCCAGCAGCCCTACCGCTAGCTCTGATACGCAGTATTTT.

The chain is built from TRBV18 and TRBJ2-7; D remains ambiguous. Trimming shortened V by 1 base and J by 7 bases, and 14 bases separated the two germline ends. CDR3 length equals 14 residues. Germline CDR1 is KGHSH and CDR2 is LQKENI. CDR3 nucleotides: TGTGCCAGCTCACCACTCGACACGGCGATAGAGCAGTACTTC. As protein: CASSPLDTAIEQYF.

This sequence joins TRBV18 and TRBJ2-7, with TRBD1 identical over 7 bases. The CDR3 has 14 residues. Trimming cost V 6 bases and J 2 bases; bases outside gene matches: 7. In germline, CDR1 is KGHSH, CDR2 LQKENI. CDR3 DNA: TGTGCCAGCTCCTCAACGACAGGGCCCTACGAGCAGTACGTC. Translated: CASSSTTGPYEQYV.

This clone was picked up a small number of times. The DNA for the CDR3 is TGTGCCAGCAGCTCAGGGGTAGGAAACACCATATATTTT. As protein: CASSSGVGNTIYF. This chain connects TRBV7-6 to TRBJ1-3; possibly TRBD1 for D (6 bases). This CDR3 region has 13 residues. V was clipped by 4 bases and J by 4 bases, with 8 bases between them. CDR1 and CDR2 (germline): SGHVS, FNYEAQ.

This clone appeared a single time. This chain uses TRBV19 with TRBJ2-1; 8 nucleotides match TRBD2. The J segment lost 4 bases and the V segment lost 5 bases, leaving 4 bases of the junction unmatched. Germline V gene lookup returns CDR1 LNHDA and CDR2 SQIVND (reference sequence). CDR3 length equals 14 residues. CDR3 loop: CASSLGLEYNEQFF. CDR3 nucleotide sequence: TGTGCCAGTAGTCTGGGACTAGAATACAATGAGCAGTTCTTC.

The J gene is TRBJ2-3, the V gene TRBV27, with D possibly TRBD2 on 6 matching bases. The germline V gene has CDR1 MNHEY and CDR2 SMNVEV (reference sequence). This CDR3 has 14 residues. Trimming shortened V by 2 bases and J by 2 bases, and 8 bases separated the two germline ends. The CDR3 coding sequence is TGTGCCAGCAGTTTAGGAGGGCACACAGATACGCAGTATTTT. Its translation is CASSLGGHTDTQYF.

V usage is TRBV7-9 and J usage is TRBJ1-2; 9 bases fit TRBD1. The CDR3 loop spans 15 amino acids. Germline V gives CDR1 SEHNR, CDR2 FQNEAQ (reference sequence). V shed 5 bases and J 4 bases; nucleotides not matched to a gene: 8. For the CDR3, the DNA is TGTGCCAGCAGCCTCAACCCGGGACAGGGCTATGGCTACACCTTC. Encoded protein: CASSLNPGQGYGYTF.